This paragraph reports one T cell receptor beta chain. The sample is drawn from a study of blood T cell repertoires in COVID-19. Across the study: T cells, B-cell-depleted T cells, or PBMCs supplied cDNA or gDNA.

The ends lost 5 bases at V and 9 bases at J; junction bases unmatched: 14. From germline, CDR1 is LNHDA and CDR2 SQIVND (reference sequence). This CDR3 spans 17 amino acids. Measured with immunoSEQ multiplex PCR; TCRdb has only the in-frame clones, and not every one. The sample has some 93,000 clones, roughly 77% seen once. This TCR was recovered from a human donor in a cohort sampled during active COVID-19. Sequences were obtained from peripheral blood. The V call is TRBV19, the J call TRBJ2-1; 12 bases map to TRBD2. CDR3 residues: CASSWLAGGPFDGEQFF. In DNA, the CDR3 is TGTGCCAGTAGTTGGCTAGCGGGAGGGCCGTTCGATGGTGAGCAGTTCTTC.